Below, 26 T cell receptor beta chains from the same sample are listed, as sequenced in a study of cytomegalovirus exposure and HLA in healthy donors. Sequenced by immunoSEQ multiplex PCR; TCRdb stores in-frame clones only, minus some. This repertoire shows about 120,000 clones, approximately 94% found once; its top ten account for about 1.7%. Sequencing used PBMCs. Every receptor here comes from a man between 18 and 29 years old in good health and CMV-seronegative.

The chain joins TRBV28 to TRBJ2-5; 12 bases agree with TRBD2. The CDR3 has 15 amino acids. Germline assignment: CDR1 MDHEN and CDR2 SYDVKM. Trimming took 6 bases from V and 5 from J; bases not matched to a gene: 7. The CDR3 loop is CASRLAGGTPETQYF. In nucleotides, the CDR3 is TGTGCCAGCAGACTAGCGGGAGGTACCCCGGAGACCCAGTACTTC.

This clone showed up just once. The chain combines TRBV5-4 with TRBJ1-2; D remains unclear. CDR3 size: 14 residues. The V gene lost 0 bases and the J gene lost 0 bases, with 6 bases spanning the gap. The germline gives CDR1 SGHNT, CDR2 YYREEE (reference sequence). CDR3 DNA: TGTGCCAGCAGCTTGGGGGGAGCTAACTATGGCTACACCTTC. It codes for CASSLGGANYGYTF.

The gene calls are TRBV12-5 and TRBJ2-7; 7 bases line up with TRBD1. Trimming at V came to 1 base and at J to 5 bases, leaving 11 bases not matched to a gene. This CDR3 comprises 16 residues. CDR1 and CDR2 (germline): LGHNT, FRNRAP. The chain's CDR3 is CASGLAPQGISNEQYF. DNA of the CDR3: TGTGCTAGTGGTTTGGCACCACAGGGGATTAGCAACGAGCAGTACTTC.

The chain is built from TRBV5-1 and TRBJ2-5; 9 nucleotides agree with TRBD2. The CDR3 is made up of 14 amino acids. With 2 bases clipped from V and 3 bases from J, the junction kept 2 bases outside the gene matches. Germline V gives CDR1 SGHRS, CDR2 YFSETQ. This CDR3 reads CASSLIAGEETQYF. CDR3 nucleotide sequence: TGCGCCAGCAGCTTAATAGCGGGAGAAGAGACCCAGTACTTC. The whole variable domain, remainder taken from reference TRBV5-1 and TRBJ2-5, is KAGVTQTPRYLIKTRGQQVTLSCSPISGHRSVSWYQQTPGQGLQFLFEYFSETQRNKGNFPGRFSGRQFSNSRSEMNVSTLELGDSALYLCASSLIAGEETQYFGPGTRLLVL.

The V and J genes are TRBV28 and TRBJ2-3; 7 bases are shared with TRBD1. CDR3 length equals 12 residues. V lost 6 bases, J lost 8 bases, and 5 bases stayed unmatched. Germline loops: CDR1 MDHEN, CDR2 SYDVKM. The CDR3: CASRRQGGTQYF. In DNA, the CDR3 is TGTGCCAGCAGGCGACAGGGTGGTACGCAGTATTTT.

The V and J genes are TRBV28 and TRBJ1-2; 7 nucleotides line up with TRBD1. The CDR3 sequence is 14 residues long. The V segment lost 3 bases and the J segment 8 bases; nucleotides outside the gene matches: 9. In germline, CDR1 is MDHEN, CDR2 SYDVKM. In DNA form, the CDR3 reads TGTGCCAGCAGTTTGCTCAGACAGGGTTTCGGCTACACCTTC. Amino acid sequence: CASSLLRQGFGYTF.

The chain links TRBV6-5 to TRBJ1-3; D ambiguous. V was pared by 7 bases and J by 5 bases, with 15 bases between. The V gene's germline CDR1 is MNHEY and CDR2 SVGAGI. The CDR3 has 14 residues. CDR3 loop: CASTDLRVRNTIYF. CDR3 in DNA: TGTGCCAGCACCGACCTGCGGGTTAGAAACACCATATATTTT.

The chain couples TRBV19 to TRBJ2-3; 7 bases match TRBD1. Germline trimming cut 5 bases from V and 2 bases from J; bases unmatched to any gene: 10. Germline V gene sequence: CDR1 LNHDA, CDR2 SQIVND (reference sequence). The CDR3 is 16 amino acids. CDR3 residues: CASSRTGPLSTDTQYF. CDR3 nucleotides: TGTGCCAGTAGTCGGACAGGACCCCTTTCCACAGATACGCAGTATTTT.

This chain joins TRBV10-3 and TRBJ1-2; 11 bases match TRBD1. This CDR3 has 16 amino acids. Trimming took 0 bases from V and 0 from J; bases not matched to a gene: 0. Germline lookup yields CDR1 ENHRY and CDR2 SYGVKD. The CDR3 DNA follows: TGTGCCATCAGTGAGTCGGACAGGGGGCCTAACTATGGCTACACCTTC. This sequence encodes CAISESDRGPNYGYTF.

The rearrangement joins TRBV6-5 to TRBJ2-7, with TRBD1 matching 10 bases. This CDR3 is built from 15 residues. Germline values: CDR1 MNHEY, CDR2 SVGAGI. The V segment lost 2 bases and the J segment 6 bases; nucleotides outside the gene matches: 7. CDR3 DNA: TGTGCCAGCAGTTACACCGGGACAGGGGCATTCGAGCAGTACTTC. Protein: CASSYTGTGAFEQYF.

The chain combines TRBV10-3 with TRBJ2-3; 8 positions match TRBD1. CDR1 and CDR2 (germline): ENHRY, SYGVKD. Trimming cost V 0 bases and J 3 bases; bases outside gene matches: 8. This CDR3 contains 17 residues. CDR3 region: CAISESRTGYETDTQYF. The CDR3 coding sequence is TGTGCCATCAGTGAGTCGCGGACAGGGTATGAAACAGATACGCAGTATTTT.

V is TRBV6-6 and J is TRBJ1-2, with TRBD1 matching 7 bases. With V trimmed by 11 bases and J by 6 bases, 21 bases remained unmatched. The germline V gene encodes CDR1 MNHNY and CDR2 SVGAGI (reference sequence). The CDR3 loop spans 16 amino acids. The DNA for the CDR3 is TGTGCCCTCAATAAACCGGGACAGCCAGCGTCGCATGGCTACACCTTC. It encodes CALNKPGQPASHGYTF.

This rearrangement joins TRBV7-2 to TRBJ2-7; 9 bases align to TRBD2. Germline V gene sequence: CDR1 SGHTA, CDR2 FQGNSA. V shed 1 base and J 7 bases; nucleotides not matched to a gene: 8. The CDR3 totals 15 residues. The CDR3 is CASSLDEAGGREQYF. CDR3 coding DNA: TGTGCCAGCAGCTTAGATGAGGCGGGAGGGCGAGAGCAGTACTTC. Combining the CDR3 with reference TRBV7-2 and TRBJ2-7 gives the whole variable domain GAGVSQSPSNKVTEKGKDVELRCDPISGHTALYWYRQSLGQGLEFLIYFQGNSAPDKSGLPSDRFSAERTGGSVSTLTIQRTQQEDSAVYLCASSLDEAGGREQYFGPGTRLTVT.

The rearrangement joins TRBV4-1 to TRBJ2-2, with TRBD1 matching 9 bases. This CDR3 region has 16 residues. Germline values: CDR1 MGHRA, CDR2 YSYEKL. Trimming removed 4 bases from V and 5 bases from J; junction bases left unmatched: 8. CDR3 nucleotide sequence: TGCGCCAGCAGCCCTCACACGACAGGGGGAACCGGGGAGCTGTTTTTT. Amino acid sequence: CASSPHTTGGTGELFF.

This clone was seen only once. The genes are TRBV30 and TRBJ1-2, with 9 bases identical to TRBD1. With 3 bases clipped from V and 6 bases from J, the junction kept 5 bases outside the gene matches. This CDR3 spans 13 amino acids. CDR1 is GTSNPN, CDR2 SVGIG, per germline (reference sequence). The CDR3 DNA reads TGTGCCTGGAGGGACAGGGGTTCCAATGGCTACACCTTC. It encodes CAWRDRGSNGYTF. Based on the CDR3 plus reference TRBV30 and TRBJ1-2, the full variable domain is SQTIHQWPATLVQPVGSPLSLECTVEGTSNPNLYWYRQAAGRGLQLLFYSVGIGQISSEVPQNLSASRPQDRQFILSSKKLLLSDSGFYLCAWRDRGSNGYTFGSGTRLTVV.

The rearrangement joins TRBV4-3 to TRBJ2-7; tentative D call: TRBD1 (5 bases). The V end lost 0 bases, the J end lost 2 bases, and 8 bases lay between the germline ends. Germline-derived CDR1 and CDR2 are LGHNA and YSLEER. This CDR3 is built from 14 residues. The CDR3 spells CASSQDGATYEQYF. The CDR3 bases are TGCGCCAGCAGCCAAGATGGGGCTACCTACGAGCAGTACTTC.

J is TRBJ1-2 and V is TRBV7-2; D is possibly TRBD1 (6 bases). Germline values: CDR1 SGHTA, CDR2 FQGNSA. The CDR3 extends over 15 amino acids. V was clipped by 2 bases and J by 2 bases, with 12 bases between them. The CDR3 is CASSLRGTLNYGYTF. CDR3 bases: TGTGCCAGCAGCTTAAGAGGGACACTCAACTATGGCTACACCTTC.

The rearrangement links TRBV9 to TRBJ2-7; 11 nucleotides match TRBD2. J lost 2 bases, V lost 4 bases, and 2 bases had no gene match. Per germline, CDR1 SGDLS and CDR2 YYNGEE. This CDR3 is built from 14 residues. DNA of the CDR3: TGTGCCAGCAGCAATAGCGGGAGGGCCTACGAGCAGTACTTC. Its protein is CASSNSGRAYEQYF.

This chain joins TRBV2 and TRBJ2-2, with 7 positions matching TRBD2. The germline V gene encodes CDR1 SNHLY and CDR2 FYNNEI. J gave up 3 bases and V 4 bases, and 23 bases lay outside the gene matches. The CDR3 is made up of 21 amino acids. CDR3 region: CASSVWPIEWSGTTYTGELFF. CDR3 in DNA: TGTGCCAGCAGTGTTTGGCCGATCGAATGGTCCGGGACTACCTACACCGGGGAGCTGTTTTTT.

V gene TRBV27 combines with J gene TRBJ1-2; the match to TRBD1 covers 8 bases. The CDR3 has 13 amino acids. Trimming at V came to 5 bases and at J to 10 bases, leaving 9 bases not matched to a gene. Germline CDR1 reads MNHEY; CDR2 reads SMNVEV (reference sequence). CDR3 amino acids: CASSARGLAPYTF. The CDR3 DNA reads TGTGCCAGCAGTGCCAGGGGGCTAGCGCCCTACACCTTC.

This rearrangement joins TRBV5-4 to TRBJ2-2; D unresolved. This CDR3 comprises 14 residues. The germline CDR1 and CDR2 sequences are SGHNT and YYREEE (reference sequence). The ends were cut back, 2 bases at V and 5 bases at J, with 10 bases in the middle. The CDR3 protein is CASSFVPGTGELFF. The CDR3 DNA reads TGTGCCAGCAGCTTTGTCCCGGGTACCGGGGAGCTGTTTTTT.

This clone was counted once. The V gene is TRBV30, the J gene TRBJ1-1; D is possibly TRBD1 (6 bases). CDR3 length equals 13 residues. V was shortened by 5 bases and J by 6 bases, with 16 bases between the two germline ends. In germline, CDR1 is GTSNPN, CDR2 SVGIG (reference sequence). The CDR3 sequence: CAWRWGQASEAFF. In DNA form, the CDR3 reads TGTGCCTGGCGCTGGGGACAAGCGTCTGAAGCTTTCTTT. The complete variable domain, with remaining parts taken from reference TRBV30 and TRBJ1-1, reads SQTIHQWPATLVQPVGSPLSLECTVEGTSNPNLYWYRQAAGRGLQLLFYSVGIGQISSEVPQNLSASRPQDRQFILSSKKLLLSDSGFYLCAWRWGQASEAFFGQGTRLTVV.

The chain employs TRBV18 and TRBJ2-2, with D possibly matching TRBD2 (6 bases). The V gene lost 3 bases and the J gene lost 5 bases, with 16 bases spanning the gap. CDR1 and CDR2 (germline): KGHSH, LQKENI. CDR3 length: 16 amino acids. The CDR3 sequence is CASSPEAGRRTGELFF. DNA of the CDR3: TGTGCCAGCTCACCTGAGGCGGGACGGAGGACCGGGGAGCTGTTTTTT.

The V call is TRBV5-1, the J call TRBJ2-1; D is possibly TRBD2 (6 bases). V lost 2 bases and J lost 5, with 14 bases in between. The CDR3 totals 15 residues. The germline V gene encodes CDR1 SGHRS and CDR2 YFSETQ. CDR3 sequence: CASSFARDWDNEQFF. The CDR3 DNA reads TGCGCCAGCAGCTTCGCTAGGGACTGGGACAATGAGCAGTTCTTC.

This chain links TRBV29-1 with TRBJ2-1; 8 bases map to TRBD1. The V segment lost 4 bases and the J segment 4 bases; nucleotides outside the gene matches: 12. The CDR3 extends over 16 amino acids. From germline, CDR1 is SQVTM and CDR2 ANQGSEA. For the CDR3, the DNA is TGCAGCGTTGTTCAGACAGGGGCCCCTTCTTACAATGAGCAGTTCTTC. Residues: CSVVQTGAPSYNEQFF.

The chain links TRBV6-1 to TRBJ1-2, with TRBD1 as a possible D gene (6 bases). Germline-derived CDR1 and CDR2 are MNHNS and SASEGT. Trimming removed 3 bases at V and 6 bases at J, with 17 bases between. The CDR3 is 15 amino acids. Here the CDR3 DNA reads TGTGCCAGCAGTGACCAGGGGAGCGTCGCGGATGGCTACACCTTC. It is translated as CASSDQGSVADGYTF.